Listed here are 22 T cell receptor beta chains from one sample, sequenced in a study of PD-1 blockade in mismatch repair-deficient tumors. Produced via immunoSEQ multiplex PCR; TCRdb's table is partial and in-frame only. The sample gives about 120,000 clones, approximately 80% of which show up once; approximately 5% is in the top ten. Sample: peripheral blood, taken 60 to 65 weeks after starting pembrolizumab. These receptor sequences come from an adult with mismatch repair-deficient cancer.

This clone has a handful of counts. This chain uses TRBV5-1 with TRBJ2-3; D may match TRBD1 or TRBD2 (5 bases each). V lost 0 bases, J lost 4 bases, and 12 bases lay in between. The germline gives CDR1 SGHRS, CDR2 YFSETQ. The CDR3 is made up of 15 amino acids. This CDR3 is CASSLALQGADTQYF. The CDR3 nucleotides are TGCGCCAGCAGCTTGGCCCTCCAGGGAGCAGATACGCAGTATTTT.

The J gene is TRBJ1-5, the V gene TRBV5-5, with D hard to call. V was cut by 2 bases and J by 1 base, with 13 bases left in between. The CDR3 consists of 16 residues. Germline CDR1 and CDR2: SGHKS and YYEKEE (reference sequence). CDR3 coding DNA: TGTGCCAGCAGCTTAATTTCGGGAATAAGCAATCAGCCCCAGCATTTT. It yields the protein CASSLISGISNQPQHF.

For the CDR3, the DNA is TGTGCCAGCAGTGAAGTGGGGACTCGATCCTACGAGCAGTACTTC. As protein: CASSEVGTRSYEQYF. V gene TRBV2 combines with J gene TRBJ2-7, with D tentatively TRBD2 (6 bases). The germline V gene encodes CDR1 SNHLY and CDR2 FYNNEI. V shed 1 base and J shed 1 base, with 11 bases lying between them. The CDR3 is 15 residues long.

The chain carries TRBV5-4 and TRBJ2-2; no clear D. V dropped 0 bases and J dropped 1 base, with 4 bases sitting between them. Germline loops: CDR1 SGHNT, CDR2 YYREEE (reference sequence). This CDR3 comprises 14 residues. CDR3 region: CASSLDVNTGELFF. DNA of the CDR3: TGTGCCAGCAGCTTGGATGTGAACACCGGGGAGCTGTTTTTT.

The J gene is TRBJ1-3, the V gene TRBV12-5; D call uncertain. CDR1 LGHNT and CDR2 FRNRAP come from the germline V gene. V dropped 3 bases and J dropped 1 base, with 7 bases sitting between them. This CDR3 is 14 amino acids long. CDR3 DNA: TGTGCTAGTGGTTTTTCTGGGTCTGGAAACACCATATATTTT. Encoded protein: CASGFSGSGNTIYF. The full variable domain, in which reference TRBV12-5 and TRBJ1-3 provide the parts outside the CDR3, is DARVTQTPRHKVTEMGQEVTMRCQPILGHNTVFWYRQTMMQGLELLAYFRNRAPLDDSGMPKDRFSAEMPDATLATLKIQPSEPRDSAVYFCASGFSGSGNTIYFGEGSWLTVV.

The chain recombines TRBV11-2 with TRBJ1-1; the match to TRBD1 covers 7 bases. The V gene's germline CDR1 is SGHAT and CDR2 FQNNGV. The junction had 9 bases not matched to a gene; V was cut back by 2 bases and J by 0 bases. The CDR3 contains 17 residues. CDR3 protein: CASSLYLIGQVNTEAFF. For the CDR3, the DNA is TGTGCCAGCAGCTTATACCTGATCGGACAGGTGAACACTGAAGCTTTCTTT.

The gene calls are TRBV7-9 and TRBJ1-1, with 10 bases identical to TRBD1. The germline V gene has CDR1 SEHNR and CDR2 FQNEAQ (reference sequence). The V gene end was trimmed by 5 bases and the J gene end by 4 bases; junction bases not matched to a gene: 7. CDR3 length: 15 amino acids. The CDR3, as DNA: TGTGCCAGCAGCCCGTGGGACAGGGGTGGCACTGAAGCTTTCTTT. This encodes CASSPWDRGGTEAFF.

The CDR3 region is CASSPIPGPELGEQYF. The CDR3 DNA sequence: TGTGCCAGCTCACCAATTCCGGGACCGGAGTTGGGTGAGCAGTACTTC. The chain joins TRBV18 to TRBJ2-7, with D perhaps given as TRBD1 or TRBD2 (5 bases each). The V end was cut by 2 bases, the J end by 7 bases, with 21 bases between. The germline V gene encodes CDR1 KGHSH and CDR2 LQKENI. The CDR3 runs 16 residues. Full variable domain (missing parts from reference TRBV18 and TRBJ2-7): NAGVMQNPRHLVRRRGQEARLRCSPMKGHSHVYWYRQLPEEGLKFMVYLQKENIIDESGMPKERFSAEFPKEGPSILRIQQVVRGDSAAYFCASSPIPGPELGEQYFGPGTRLTVT.

This rearrangement joins TRBV27 to TRBJ1-2, with a possible D match to TRBD1 (5 bases). This CDR3 region has 14 residues. Germline-derived CDR1 and CDR2 are MNHEY and SMNVEV (reference sequence). Between the trimmed V and J ends, which lost 6 bases and 8 bases, there was a span of 19 bases. The CDR3 loop is CASRTSWGDRGYTF. Written as DNA, the CDR3 is TGTGCCAGCAGAACCTCATGGGGGGATCGGGGCTACACCTTC.

This clone showed up just once. The chain links TRBV25-1 to TRBJ2-3, with 9 bases lining up with TRBD2. V trimming: 7 bases; J trimming: 7 bases; junction bases outside the gene matches: 15. The CDR3 consists of 16 residues. The germline gives CDR1 MGHDK, CDR2 SYGVNS. CDR3 DNA: TGTGCCAGCACCCCGGAGGTAGCGGGAGTATTGAATACGCAGTATTTT. It encodes CASTPEVAGVLNTQYF. The full variable domain, rest sourced from reference TRBV25-1 and TRBJ2-3, is EADIYQTPRYLVIGTGKKITLECSQTMGHDKMYWYQQDPGMELHLIHYSYGVNSTEKGDLSSESTVSRIRTEHFPLTLESARPSHTSQYLCASTPEVAGVLNTQYFGPGTRLTVL.

This chain uses TRBV18 with TRBJ2-5; perhaps TRBD2 as D (6 bases). V gave up 2 bases and J gave up 1 base, with 8 bases separating them. The CDR3 totals 14 residues. CDR1 is KGHSH, CDR2 LQKENI, per germline. The CDR3 here is CASSPMGGQETQYF. CDR3 nucleotides: TGTGCCAGCTCACCAATGGGGGGCCAAGAGACCCAGTACTTC. The entire variable domain, with the rest obtained from reference TRBV18 and TRBJ2-5, is as follows: NAGVMQNPRHLVRRRGQEARLRCSPMKGHSHVYWYRQLPEEGLKFMVYLQKENIIDESGMPKERFSAEFPKEGPSILRIQQVVRGDSAAYFCASSPMGGQETQYFGPGTRLLVL.

There are a few counts of this clone. The chain couples TRBV27 to TRBJ1-1, with D possibly being TRBD1 (6 bases). V shed 5 bases and J shed 7 bases, with 17 bases lying between them. This CDR3 is 14 amino acids long. Germline CDR1 MNHEY, CDR2 SMNVEV (reference sequence). CDR3 nucleotide sequence: TGTGCCAGCAGTAGTCGGACAGCGTTATTTGAAGCTTTCTTT. Its protein is CASSSRTALFEAFF.

This chain uses TRBV30 with TRBJ1-2; no firm D call. V was shortened by 0 bases and J by 3 bases, with 8 bases between the two germline ends. CDR1 and CDR2 (germline): GTSNPN, SVGIG (reference sequence). The CDR3 covers 13 residues. The CDR3 is CAWSVVTDYGYTF. CDR3 sequence (DNA): TGTGCCTGGAGTGTAGTAACTGACTATGGCTACACCTTC.

The chain links TRBV5-6 to TRBJ2-1; D ambiguous. Trimming took off 0 bases at V and 2 bases at J, with 9 bases between the two ends. The CDR3 is 15 amino acids. Germline V gene lookup returns CDR1 SGHDT and CDR2 YYEEEE. The CDR3 here is CASSLGQTPYNEQFF. CDR3 DNA: TGTGCCAGCAGCTTGGGGCAAACCCCCTACAATGAGCAGTTCTTC.

The rearrangement links TRBV30 to TRBJ1-1; D gene uncertain. The CDR3 length is 14 residues. CDR1 and CDR2 from the germline V gene are GTSNPN and SVGIG (reference sequence). V shed 4 bases and J shed 6 bases, with 18 bases lying between them. The CDR3 is CAWTGYHGGSEAFF. Here the CDR3 DNA reads TGTGCCTGGACGGGGTACCACGGAGGGTCTGAAGCTTTCTTT.

The chain uses TRBV6-1 and TRBJ2-1, with D perhaps given as TRBD1 or TRBD2 (5 bases each). Per germline, CDR1 MNHNS and CDR2 SASEGT. The CDR3 is 14 amino acids. Trimming pared 9 bases from V and 7 bases from J, leaving 19 bases between. The CDR3 protein is CASKFPGPWNEQFF. The CDR3 DNA sequence: TGTGCCAGTAAATTCCCGGGACCATGGAATGAGCAGTTCTTC.

V is TRBV5-6 and J is TRBJ2-7; the match to TRBD1 covers 7 bases. CDR3 length: 16 amino acids. Trimming cost V 2 bases and J 5 bases; bases outside gene matches: 13. Germline lookup yields CDR1 SGHDT and CDR2 YYEEEE. As DNA, the CDR3 is TGTGCCAGCAGCTTTCCTGGGACAGTAGGTATCCACGAGCAGTACTTC. Translation gives CASSFPGTVGIHEQYF.

The chain combines TRBV19 with TRBJ2-5, with D perhaps TRBD1 (6 bases). The germline gives CDR1 LNHDA, CDR2 SQIVND (reference sequence). Trimming took off 3 bases at V and 2 bases at J, with 13 bases between the two ends. This CDR3 has 15 residues. This CDR3 is CASSMRTGQQETQYF. CDR3 DNA: TGTGCCAGTAGTATGAGGACCGGACAGCAAGAGACCCAGTACTTC.

CDR3 DNA sequence: TGTGCCAGCAGATTGGGACTAGCTCTGTCTGGGGCCAACGTCCTGACTTTC. Translated, it gives CASRLGLALSGANVLTF. V gene TRBV7-3 combines with J gene TRBJ2-6; 9 bases are shared with TRBD2. This CDR3 comprises 17 residues. Germline V gene data show CDR1 as SGHTA and CDR2 as FQGTGA. Trimming at V came to 6 bases and at J to 1 base, leaving 7 bases not matched to a gene.

In nucleotides, the CDR3 is TGTGCCAGCAGTGAAGGCTACGGGACGGCGACTGAGCAGTACTTC. This codes for CASSEGYGTATEQYF. The V gene is TRBV6-1, the J gene TRBJ2-7; D is possibly TRBD1 or TRBD2 (5 bases each). This CDR3 spans 15 amino acids. Germline CDR1 reads MNHNS; CDR2 reads SASEGT. Trimming took 1 base from V and 7 from J, leaving 17 bases between them.

This clone came up once. J is TRBJ2-5 and V is TRBV11-2; 7 bases agree with TRBD2. Unmatched junction bases numbered 6, after V lost 3 bases and J lost 5 bases. The CDR3 contains 14 residues. Germline CDR1 SGHAT, CDR2 FQNNGV. The CDR3 DNA reads TGTGCCAGCAGCTTCGGCGGGAGAAGGGAGACCCAGTACTTC. This codes for CASSFGGRRETQYF.

The rearrangement uses TRBV11-2 and TRBJ2-7; D not certain. The ends were cut back, 4 bases at V and 3 bases at J, with 22 bases in the middle. Germline loops: CDR1 SGHAT, CDR2 FQNNGV. CDR3 length equals 17 residues. The CDR3 DNA sequence: TGTGCCAGCAGCTCCCTTTGGCGCGGTGAGTCGGGCTACGAGCAGTACTTC. The encoded protein is CASSSLWRGESGYEQYF.